The sequence of this TCR beta chain was determined in a study of blood T cells in healthy people across ages. The use of a sample-barcoded 5' primer and a J-beta primer mix characterized a second PCR of roughly 6 to 11 cycles. TCRdb reprocessed the 5' RACE reads via MiXCR and lists one record per CDR3 protein. The table has 800,000 to 1,000,000 distinct CDR3 sequences, about 44% seen once. Study-level points and caveats: TCR beta diversity was tightly associated with the proportion of naive T cells.

Germline V gene lookup returns CDR1 LGHDT and CDR2 YNNKEL (reference sequence). This CDR3 spans 13 amino acids. V lost 0 bases to trimming and J lost 3 bases, with 6 bases between them. Comments on this clonotype: What it binds is not known.

The clonotype comes from a man younger than 45 in good health. This chain joins TRBV3-1 and TRBJ2-7; D uncertain. Source material: blood. CDR3 DNA: TGTGCCAGCAGCCAAGATAGATTCTACGAGCAGTACTTC. Protein product: CASSQDRFYEQYF.